The 5 T cell receptor beta chains presented below share a single source sample, sequenced in a study of OX40 agonist ivuxolimab in advanced cancers. The protocol was immunoSEQ multiplex PCR, while the TCRdb copy is restricted to in-frame clones and leaves out a portion. The sample consists of over 20,000 clones, around nine tenths of them appearing once. Source: CD4+ or CD8+ T cells sorted from blood, taken in a trial of the OX40 agonist ivuxolimab. The receptors originated from an adult with an advanced solid tumor such as melanoma, head and neck, liver or kidney cancer.

The V gene is TRBV4-1, the J gene TRBJ2-5; 11 bases agree with TRBD1. The DNA end lines up better with TRBJ2-7; the J call may be wrong. Germline V gene data show CDR1 as MGHRA and CDR2 as YSYEKL. The length of the CDR3 is 17 residues. The DNA of the CDR3 is TGCGCCAGCAGCCAAGACGGACAGGGGGCGAGCTCCTACGAGCAGTACTTC. Translation gives CASSQDGQGASSYEQYF.

The chain couples TRBV5-1 to TRBJ2-1; 8 bases match TRBD1. The CDR3 sequence is 16 residues long. Germline CDR1 is SGHRS and CDR2 is YFSETQ. The junction had 4 bases not matched to a gene; V was cut back by 0 bases and J by 2 bases. CDR3 DNA: TGCGCCAGCAGCTTGGCAACAGGGGGTACCTACAATGAGCAGTTCTTC. It encodes CASSLATGGTYNEQFF.

This chain connects TRBV6-1 to TRBJ1-5; TRBD1 is a possible D gene (5 bases). CDR1 and CDR2 from the germline V gene are MNHNS and SASEGT. Trimming took 3 bases from V and 3 from J, leaving 9 bases between them. The CDR3 extends over 14 amino acids. The CDR3 bases are TGTGCCAGCAGTGACGGGACCTTCAATCAGCCCCAGCATTTT. Its translation is CASSDGTFNQPQHF.

The chain has TRBV28 and TRBJ1-5; unclear D gene. CDR1 MDHEN and CDR2 SYDVKM come from the germline V gene. Deletions cut 3 bases from V and 5 bases from J, with 14 bases between. The CDR3 extends over 15 amino acids. In DNA, the CDR3 is TGTGCCAGCAGTTTTTCGGTAGTGGGAGATCAGCCCCAGCATTTT. The encoded protein is CASSFSVVGDQPQHF.

The chain recombines TRBV6-1 with TRBJ1-5, with D uncertain. Germline lookup yields CDR1 MNHNS and CDR2 SASEGT. The CDR3 has 15 residues. The V gene lost 3 bases and the J gene lost 1 base, with 10 bases spanning the gap. CDR3 sequence: CASSDPPGSNQPQHF. The CDR3 nucleotides read TGTGCCAGCAGTGACCCCCCCGGCAGCAATCAGCCCCAGCATTTT.